A selection of T cell receptor beta chains follows, all from one sample in a study of control samples from healthy donors and cancer patients. Method: immunoSEQ multiplex PCR; TCRdb's copy keeps in-frame clones and lacks some. The top ten hold roughly 3.7% of the sample, which has fewer than 120,000 clones, over 75% seen once. Source material: PBMCs. Every receptor here comes from a woman aged 60 to 75 with lung cancer. The CDR3 runs from the conserved cysteine through the conserved F or W. The order of the fields is J gene, CDR3 length, V gene, CDR3 protein.

TRBJ2-3 15 TRBV7-3 CASSLAGGSTDTQYF
TRBJ2-7 15 TRBV24-1 CATSGGRGWSSEQYF
TRBJ1-2 13 TRBV7-8 CASSPVPGGGYTF
TRBJ2-7 17 TRBV14 CASSQGRRDSQFYEQYF
TRBJ2-2 13 TRBV2 CASSVQATGELFF
TRBJ1-2 13 TRBV12-3/TRBV12-4 CASSREANYGYTF
TRBJ1-1 13 TRBV14 CASSPTLDTEAFF
TRBJ2-1 19 TRBV6-2/TRBV6-3 CASSYTAGDLLSSYNEQFF
TRBJ1-2 15 TRBV9 CASSPGEGLGYGYTF
TRBJ2-2 16 TRBV24-1 CATSDFEGRGTGELFF
TRBJ2-1 15 TRBV21-1 CASSKVGVGYNEQFF
TRBJ1-2 13 TRBV7-9 CASSSRGGGGYTF
TRBJ1-5 24 TRBV10-1 CASSESDSRNYRGPIVESNQPQHF
TRBJ1-3 17 TRBV4-1 CASSQDARGSSGNTIYF
TRBJ1-5 16 TRBV19 CASREGAALSTGAQHF
TRBJ1-5 12 TRBV7-9 CASSLSVQPQHF
TRBJ2-7 14 TRBV7-3 CASSSSGGSYEQYF
TRBJ2-1 15 TRBV9 CASSALSGGAFEQFF
TRBJ2-1 10 TRBV21-1 CASSKESKFF
TRBJ2-1 16 TRBV5-4 CASSLGGPGLNNEQFF
TRBJ1-5 13 TRBV12-3/TRBV12-4 CASSFEDNQPQHF
TRBJ2-1 15 TRBV9 CASSVVLSGADEQFF
TRBJ1-1 13 TRBV21-1 CASNPLRNTEAFF
TRBJ2-5 16 TRBV5-1 CASSSGTSGGEETQYF
TRBJ1-6 15 TRBV10-3 CAISGGQGVTSPLHF
TRBJ1-1 14 TRBV19 CASTRGQGDTEAFF
TRBJ2-7 17 TRBV2 CASSEVMTSGSWYEQYF
TRBJ2-7 17 TRBV3-1/TRBV3-2 CASSQSLCPRRGYEQYF
TRBJ2-7 18 TRBV18 CASSPVTTGVGSSYEQYF
TRBJ2-7 15 TRBV7-9 CASSPEGGRAYEQYF
TRBJ2-1 16 TRBV25-1 CASSDPGQGWLWKQFF
TRBJ2-1 15 TRBV7-2 CASSLGGFVHNEQFF
TRBJ1-6 14 TRBV7-3 CASSPAGAGSPLHF
TRBJ2-5 16 TRBV2 CASRSSGGEPQETQYF
TRBJ2-2 15 TRBV2 CASRFDRVDTGELFF
TRBJ1-2 16 TRBV4-3 CASSQDQGWSDYGYTF
TRBJ1-1 15 TRBV6-5 CASSYSMGGGTEAFF
TRBJ1-5 14 TRBV19 CASSFQQGDQPQHF
TRBJ1-2 15 TRBV11-2 CASSLGGREQYGYTF
TRBJ1-4 16 TRBV5-1 CASSFDGTYTGEKLFF
TRBJ2-3 15 TRBV19 CASSIGGPSTDTQYF
TRBJ1-1 15 TRBV19 CASILNGFGNTEAFF
TRBJ1-2 18 TRBV3-1/TRBV3-2 CASSHNSGTVPSNYGYTF
TRBJ1-2 13 TRBV3-1/TRBV3-2 CASGGQGARGYTF
TRBJ2-7 15 TRBV7-9 CASSLAGTGVNEQYF
TRBJ1-3 14 TRBV19 CASSIAPSGNTIYF